Listed below are T cell receptor beta chains from one sample, sequenced in a study of human T cells and chemical hapten exposure. TCRdb called the RACE reads again in MiXCR, with one record for every CDR3 protein. The table includes around 330,000 distinct CDR3 sequences, about 5% detected once. The input for sequencing was whole blood, taken in connection with sensitization to the hapten diphenylcyclopropenone (DPC). All receptors derive from a woman aged 18-29 years with alopecia areata. Some clones in this sample may be carry-over from other donors' samples. Both conserved end residues are trimmed from each CDR3. D genes are given only for firm matches. The size entry is marked missing in some rows and otherwise reads once, few, many or a size class.

j_gene: TRBJ2-2
abundance: many
d_gene: TRBD1
v_gene: TRBV7-2
CDR3aa: ASSPRGQGELF

j_gene: TRBJ2-7
abundance: few
d_gene: TRBD1
v_gene: TRBV6-2/TRBV6-3
CDR3aa: ASSIDGTAISLRQY

j_gene: TRBJ2-1
abundance: many
d_gene: NA
v_gene: TRBV6-5
CDR3aa: ASSSPGLNEQF

j_gene: TRBJ1-4
abundance: NA
d_gene: NA
v_gene: TRBV28
CDR3aa: ASRLPTGPEKLF

j_gene: TRBJ2-5
abundance: NA
d_gene: TRBD2
v_gene: TRBV12-3/TRBV12-4
CDR3aa: ASTASGVQESQY

j_gene: TRBJ1-3
abundance: many
d_gene: NA
v_gene: TRBV6-6
CDR3aa: ACLSSGNTIY

j_gene: TRBJ1-2
abundance: few
d_gene: NA
v_gene: TRBV7-2
CDR3aa: ASSSPHLGNYGYT

j_gene: TRBJ1-2
abundance: many
d_gene: NA
v_gene: TRBV4-2
CDR3aa: ASSQGQGGYGYT

j_gene: TRBJ1-2
abundance: NA
d_gene: NA
v_gene: TRBV18
CDR3aa: ASSRGATNYGYT

j_gene: TRBJ2-5
abundance: few
d_gene: TRBD2
v_gene: TRBV4-1
CDR3aa: ASSQEGLAGVQETQY

j_gene: TRBJ1-2
abundance: many
d_gene: NA
v_gene: TRBV7-2
CDR3aa: ASSLRQYGYT

j_gene: TRBJ1-2
abundance: few
d_gene: TRBD1
v_gene: TRBV7-9
CDR3aa: ASSSEGAR

j_gene: TRBJ2-7
abundance: many
d_gene: NA
v_gene: TRBV10-3
CDR3aa: AISEPGYEQY

j_gene: TRBJ2-2
abundance: few
d_gene: TRBD1
v_gene: TRBV9
CDR3aa: ASSVDRTGTGELF

j_gene: TRBJ1-6
abundance: many
d_gene: NA
v_gene: TRBV29-1
CDR3aa: SVKTDRVDSPLH

j_gene: TRBJ2-3
abundance: NA
d_gene: NA
v_gene: TRBV25-1
CDR3aa: ASSGIPADTQY

j_gene: TRBJ1-2
abundance: NA
d_gene: TRBD1
v_gene: TRBV4-2
CDR3aa: ASSQDGQGAFYGYT

j_gene: TRBJ1-1
abundance: many
d_gene: NA
v_gene: TRBV20-1
CDR3aa: SAIGVNTEAF

j_gene: TRBJ2-2
abundance: many
d_gene: TRBD2
v_gene: TRBV29-1
CDR3aa: SVSGGRTGELF

j_gene: TRBJ2-1
abundance: few
d_gene: TRBD2
v_gene: TRBV5-4
CDR3aa: ASSLLSGGPNEQF

j_gene: TRBJ1-2
abundance: many
d_gene: TRBD1
v_gene: TRBV27
CDR3aa: ASSPGQDNYGYT

j_gene: TRBJ1-6
abundance: many
d_gene: NA
v_gene: TRBV18
CDR3aa: ASSPTVTVDSPLH

j_gene: TRBJ2-7
abundance: few
d_gene: NA
v_gene: TRBV6-1
CDR3aa: ASSEVGQAGYEQY

j_gene: TRBJ2-6
abundance: few
d_gene: NA
v_gene: TRBV6-2/TRBV6-3
CDR3aa: ASTREQGNTGANVLT

j_gene: TRBJ2-3
abundance: NA
d_gene: NA
v_gene: TRBV12-3/TRBV12-4
CDR3aa: ASSHRSKDTQY

j_gene: TRBJ2-2
abundance: many
d_gene: TRBD2
v_gene: TRBV4-2
CDR3aa: ASSQDSGGAGELF

j_gene: TRBJ1-3
abundance: many
d_gene: NA
v_gene: TRBV29-1
CDR3aa: SARTHSGNTIY

j_gene: TRBJ1-1
abundance: many
d_gene: NA
v_gene: TRBV7-9
CDR3aa: ASSHDDTEAF

j_gene: TRBJ2-1
abundance: few
d_gene: NA
v_gene: TRBV7-9
CDR3aa: ASTFLPTDNEQF

j_gene: TRBJ1-6
abundance: once
d_gene: NA
v_gene: TRBV10-3
CDR3aa: AISRQEYNSPLH

j_gene: TRBJ1-1
abundance: NA
d_gene: TRBD1
v_gene: TRBV29-1
CDR3aa: SVERGGGGRGAF

j_gene: TRBJ1-1
abundance: many
d_gene: NA
v_gene: TRBV6-5
CDR3aa: ASSYPNTEAF